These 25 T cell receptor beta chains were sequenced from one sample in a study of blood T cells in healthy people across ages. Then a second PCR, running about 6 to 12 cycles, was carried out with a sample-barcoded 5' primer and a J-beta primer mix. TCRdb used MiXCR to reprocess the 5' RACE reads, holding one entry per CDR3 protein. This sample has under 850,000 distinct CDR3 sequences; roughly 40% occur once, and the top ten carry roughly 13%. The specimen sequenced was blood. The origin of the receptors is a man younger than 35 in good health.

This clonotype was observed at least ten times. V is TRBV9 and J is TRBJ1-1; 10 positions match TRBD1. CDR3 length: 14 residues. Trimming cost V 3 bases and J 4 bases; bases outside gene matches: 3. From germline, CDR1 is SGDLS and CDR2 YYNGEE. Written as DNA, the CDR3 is TGTGCCAGCAGCGCCCGGACAGGGGGCACTGAAGCTTTCTTT. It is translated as CASSARTGGTEAFF.

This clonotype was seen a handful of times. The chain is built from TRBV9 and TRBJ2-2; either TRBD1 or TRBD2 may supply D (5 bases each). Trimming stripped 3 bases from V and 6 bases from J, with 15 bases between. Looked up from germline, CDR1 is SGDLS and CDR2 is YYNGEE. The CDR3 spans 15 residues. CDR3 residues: CASSGGPPSAGELFF. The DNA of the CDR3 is TGTGCCAGCAGCGGGGGACCGCCCTCGGCCGGGGAGCTGTTTTTT.

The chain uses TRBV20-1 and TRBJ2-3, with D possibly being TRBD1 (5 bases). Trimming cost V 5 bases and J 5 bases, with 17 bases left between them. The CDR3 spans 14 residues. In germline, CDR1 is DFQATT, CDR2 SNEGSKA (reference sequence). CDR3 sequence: CSARGRLRGDTQYF. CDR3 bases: TGCAGTGCTCGCGGAAGACTTAGGGGAGATACGCAGTATTTT.

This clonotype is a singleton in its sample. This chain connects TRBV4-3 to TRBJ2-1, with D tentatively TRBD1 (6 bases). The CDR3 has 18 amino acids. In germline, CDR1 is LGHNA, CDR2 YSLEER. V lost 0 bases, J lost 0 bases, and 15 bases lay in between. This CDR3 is CASSQDKTGSSSYNEQFF. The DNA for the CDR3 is TGCGCCAGCAGCCAAGATAAAACAGGGAGTAGCTCCTACAATGAGCAGTTCTTC.

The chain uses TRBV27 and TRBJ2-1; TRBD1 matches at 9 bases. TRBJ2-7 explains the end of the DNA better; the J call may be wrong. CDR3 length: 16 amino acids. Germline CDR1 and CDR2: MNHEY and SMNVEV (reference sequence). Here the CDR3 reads CASSPAGTGHYNEQYF. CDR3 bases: TGTGCCAGCAGTCCAGCCGGGACAGGGCACTACAATGAGCAGTACTTC.

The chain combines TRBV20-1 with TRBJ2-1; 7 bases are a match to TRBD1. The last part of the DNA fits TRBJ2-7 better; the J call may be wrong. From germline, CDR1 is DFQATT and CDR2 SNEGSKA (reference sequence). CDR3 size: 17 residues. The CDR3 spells CSARVPLEDRPYNEQYF. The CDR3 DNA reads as TGCAGTGCTAGAGTCCCACTCGAGGACAGGCCCTACAATGAGCAGTACTTC.

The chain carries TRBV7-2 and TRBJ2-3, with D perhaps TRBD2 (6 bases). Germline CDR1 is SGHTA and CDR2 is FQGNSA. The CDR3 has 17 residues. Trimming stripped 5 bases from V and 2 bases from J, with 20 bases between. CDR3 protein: CASSPAPSRGATDTQYF. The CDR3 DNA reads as TGTGCCAGCAGCCCAGCCCCTTCGCGGGGAGCCACAGATACGCAGTATTTT.

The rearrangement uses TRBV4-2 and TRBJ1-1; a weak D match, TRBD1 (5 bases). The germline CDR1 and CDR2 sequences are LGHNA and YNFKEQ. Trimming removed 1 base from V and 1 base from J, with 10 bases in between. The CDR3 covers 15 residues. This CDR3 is CASSQGDGQNTEAFF. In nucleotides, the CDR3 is TGTGCCAGCAGCCAAGGGGACGGACAGAACACTGAAGCTTTCTTT.

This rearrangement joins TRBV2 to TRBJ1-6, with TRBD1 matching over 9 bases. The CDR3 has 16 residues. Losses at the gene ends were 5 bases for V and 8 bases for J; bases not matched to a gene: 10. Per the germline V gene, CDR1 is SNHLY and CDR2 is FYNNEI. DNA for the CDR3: TGTGCCAGCAGTAAAGATACGGGACAGGGTCATTCACCCCTCCACTTT. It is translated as CASSKDTGQGHSPLHF.

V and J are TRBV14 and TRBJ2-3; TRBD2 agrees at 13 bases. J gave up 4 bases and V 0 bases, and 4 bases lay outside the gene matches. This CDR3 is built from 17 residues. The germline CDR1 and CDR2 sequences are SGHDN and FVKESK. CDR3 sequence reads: CASSQEELAGGADTQYF. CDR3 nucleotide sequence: TGTGCCAGCAGCCAAGAAGAACTAGCGGGGGGGGCAGATACGCAGTATTTT.

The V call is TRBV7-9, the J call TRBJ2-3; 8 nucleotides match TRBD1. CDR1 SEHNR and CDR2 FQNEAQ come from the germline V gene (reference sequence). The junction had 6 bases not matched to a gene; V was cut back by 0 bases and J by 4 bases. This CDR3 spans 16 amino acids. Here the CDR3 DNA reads TGTGCCAGCAGCTTAGCAACAGGGGGGTCGTCAGATACGCAGTATTTT. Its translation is CASSLATGGSSDTQYF.

The CDR3 loop is CASSLWGGRDQYF. The CDR3 bases are TGTGCCAGCAGTTTATGGGGGGGCCGGGACCAGTACTTC. The chain couples TRBV27 to TRBJ2-5; maybe TRBD2 (7 bases). CDR3 size: 13 residues. Deletions cut 1 base from V and 10 bases from J, with 13 bases between. Per germline, CDR1 MNHEY and CDR2 SMNVEV (reference sequence).

CDR3 sequence (DNA): TGTGCCAGCAGCGGACAGGGGGAGGGATACGAGCAGTACTTC. Encoded protein: CASSGQGEGYEQYF. The V call is TRBV7-6, the J call TRBJ2-7, with 10 bases that match TRBD1. CDR3 length: 14 residues. The J segment lost 4 bases and the V segment lost 5 bases, leaving 5 bases of the junction unmatched. The germline V gene encodes CDR1 SGHVS and CDR2 FNYEAQ.

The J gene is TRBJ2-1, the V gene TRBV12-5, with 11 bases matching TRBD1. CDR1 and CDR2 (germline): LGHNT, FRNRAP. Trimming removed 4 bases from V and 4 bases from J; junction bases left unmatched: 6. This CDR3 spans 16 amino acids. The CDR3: CASGSPDRGHYNEQFF. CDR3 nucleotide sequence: TGTGCTAGTGGTTCCCCGGACAGGGGGCATTACAATGAGCAGTTCTTC.

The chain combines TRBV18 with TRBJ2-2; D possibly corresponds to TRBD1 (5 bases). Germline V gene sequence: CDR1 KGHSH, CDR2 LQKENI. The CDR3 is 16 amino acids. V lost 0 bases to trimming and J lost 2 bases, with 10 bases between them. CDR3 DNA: TGTGCCAGCTCACCACCCTCCAGGGAAAACACCGGGGAGCTGTTTTTT. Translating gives CASSPPSRENTGELFF.

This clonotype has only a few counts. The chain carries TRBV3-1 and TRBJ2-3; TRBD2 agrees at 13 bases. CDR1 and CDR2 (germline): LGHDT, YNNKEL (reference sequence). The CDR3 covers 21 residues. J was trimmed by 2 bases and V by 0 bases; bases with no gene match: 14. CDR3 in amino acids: CASSQDGTSGAPRSLTDTQYF. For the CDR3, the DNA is TGTGCCAGCAGCCAAGATGGGACTAGCGGGGCCCCCAGGTCACTCACAGATACGCAGTATTTT.

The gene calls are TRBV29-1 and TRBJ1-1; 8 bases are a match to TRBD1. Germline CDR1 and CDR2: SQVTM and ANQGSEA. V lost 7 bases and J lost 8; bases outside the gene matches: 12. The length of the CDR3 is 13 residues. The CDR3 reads CSGMPGQDLEAFF. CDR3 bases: TGCAGCGGTATGCCGGGACAGGACTTAGAAGCTTTCTTT.

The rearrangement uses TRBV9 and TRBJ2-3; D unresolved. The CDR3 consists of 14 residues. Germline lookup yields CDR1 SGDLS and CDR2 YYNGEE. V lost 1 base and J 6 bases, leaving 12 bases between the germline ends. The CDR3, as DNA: TGTGCCAGCAGCGTATTATCCGATAGGGATACGCAGTATTTT. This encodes CASSVLSDRDTQYF. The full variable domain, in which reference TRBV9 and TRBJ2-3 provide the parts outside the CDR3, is DSGVTQTPKHLITATGQRVTLRCSPRSGDLSVYWYQQSLDQGLQFLIQYYNGEERAKGNILERFSAQQFPDLHSELNLSSLELGDSALYFCASSVLSDRDTQYFGPGTRLTVL.

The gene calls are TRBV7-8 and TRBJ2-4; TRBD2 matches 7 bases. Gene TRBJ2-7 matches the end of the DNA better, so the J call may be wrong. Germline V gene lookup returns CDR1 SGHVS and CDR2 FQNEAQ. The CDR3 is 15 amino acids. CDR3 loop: CASSASWSGVYEQYF. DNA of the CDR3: TGTGCCAGCAGCGCTTCGTGGAGCGGGGTTTACGAGCAGTACTTC.

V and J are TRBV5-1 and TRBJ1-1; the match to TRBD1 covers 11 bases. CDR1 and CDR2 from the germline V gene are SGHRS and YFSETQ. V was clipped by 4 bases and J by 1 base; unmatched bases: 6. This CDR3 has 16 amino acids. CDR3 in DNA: TGCGCCAGCAGCCCGGGACAGGGGGACCGGAACACTGAAGCTTTCTTT. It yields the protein CASSPGQGDRNTEAFF.

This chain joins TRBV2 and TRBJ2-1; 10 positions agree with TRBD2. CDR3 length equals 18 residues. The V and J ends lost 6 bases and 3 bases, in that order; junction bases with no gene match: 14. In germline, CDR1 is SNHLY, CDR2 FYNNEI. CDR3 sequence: CASSYPSRLAGFYNEQFF. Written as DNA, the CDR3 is TGTGCCAGCAGCTATCCCAGCCGACTAGCGGGTTTCTACAATGAGCAGTTCTTC.

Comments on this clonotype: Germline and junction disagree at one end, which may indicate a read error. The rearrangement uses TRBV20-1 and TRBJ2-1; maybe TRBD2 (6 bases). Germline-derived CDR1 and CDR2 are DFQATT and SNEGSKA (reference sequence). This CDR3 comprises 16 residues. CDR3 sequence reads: CSASHAGPSSYDEQFF. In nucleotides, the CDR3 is TGCAGTGCTAGTCATGCGGGGCCGAGCTCCTACGATGAGCAGTTCTTC.

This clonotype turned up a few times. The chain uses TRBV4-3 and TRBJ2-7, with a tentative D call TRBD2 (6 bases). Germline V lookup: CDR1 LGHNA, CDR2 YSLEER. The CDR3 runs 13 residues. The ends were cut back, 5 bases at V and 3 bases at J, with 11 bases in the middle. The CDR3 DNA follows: TGCGCCAGCAGCGCGGGACTCCGCTACGAGCAGTACTTC. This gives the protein CASSAGLRYEQYF.

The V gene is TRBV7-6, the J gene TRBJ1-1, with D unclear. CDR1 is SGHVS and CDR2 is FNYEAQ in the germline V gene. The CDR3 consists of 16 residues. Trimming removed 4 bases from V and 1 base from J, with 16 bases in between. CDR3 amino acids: CASSSLTTITNTEAFF. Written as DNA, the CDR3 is TGTGCCAGCAGCTCATTAACGACCATAACGAACACTGAAGCTTTCTTT.

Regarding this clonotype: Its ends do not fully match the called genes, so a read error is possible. The CDR3 nucleotides read TGTGCCTGCAGTCCTCGGACAGGGGGAACCTTAGCCAAAAACATTCAGTACTTC. Its protein is CACSPRTGGTLAKNIQYF. The chain carries TRBV12-3 or TRBV12-4 and TRBJ2-4; TRBD1 matches 10 bases. This CDR3 region has 18 residues.